The TCR beta chain under discussion was sequenced for a study of CD8+ T cells in alopecia areata. Turning to the study itself: The study gave tofacitinib for 6 to 18 months, then 6 months off drug.

Trimming stripped 8 bases from V and 4 bases from J, with 12 bases between. The germline gives CDR1 ENHRY, CDR2 SYGVKD. There are 13 residues in the CDR3. Study conclusions and caveats: Scalp lesions, especially in alopecia totalis/universalis, had higher clonality than normal scalp.

Investigators isolated RNA and reverse transcribed it into cDNA to act as the sequencing template. Clones were read by immunoSEQ multiplex PCR, and TCRdb kept only the in-frame ones, dropping some. The sample lists some 170,000 clones, roughly 66% occurring once. This clone has just a few counts. Its antigen is currently unknown. Sequenced here: CD8+ T cells sorted from blood, sampled at week 0. The clonotype was recovered from a human donor with alopecia areata. The chain couples TRBV10-3 to TRBJ2-4; a possible D gene is TRBD2 (5 bases). This CDR3 reads CAIGESKKNIQYF. CDR3 in DNA: TGTGCCATCGGGGAGAGTAAGAAAAACATTCAGTACTTC.